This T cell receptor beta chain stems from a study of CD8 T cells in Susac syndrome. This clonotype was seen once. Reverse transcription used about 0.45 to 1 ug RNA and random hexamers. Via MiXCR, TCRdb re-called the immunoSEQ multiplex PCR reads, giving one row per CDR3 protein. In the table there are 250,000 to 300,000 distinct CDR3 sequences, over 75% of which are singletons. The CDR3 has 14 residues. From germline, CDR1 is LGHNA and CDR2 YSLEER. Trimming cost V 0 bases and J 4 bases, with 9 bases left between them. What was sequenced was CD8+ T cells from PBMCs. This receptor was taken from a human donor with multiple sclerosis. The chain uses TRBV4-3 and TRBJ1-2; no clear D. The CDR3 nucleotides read TGCGCCAGCAGCCAAGAGGCGTTTTCCTATGGCTACACCTTC. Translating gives CASSQEAFSYGYTF.